This T cell receptor (beta chain) was recorded in a study of technical replicates of blood from a few donors. The CDR3 length is 10 residues. Trimming left V 6 bases short and J 5 bases short, with 5 bases between. Germline assignment: CDR1 DFQATT and CDR2 SNEGSKA (reference sequence). Generated by immunoSEQ multiplex PCR, the TCRdb table keeps only in-frame clones and is missing some. In the table there are 87,000 or so clones, under 95% of which are singletons. The clonotype was recovered from a human donor in good health. The sample consisted of T cells isolated from PBMCs. This sequence joins TRBV20-1 and TRBJ2-1, with unresolved D. The CDR3 DNA is TGCAGTGCCGGTCACAATGAGCAGTTCTTC. Its translation: CSAGHNEQFF.